These 23 T cell receptor beta chains came from one sample sequenced in a study of T cell repertoires in cytomegalovirus infection. A single record per CDR3 protein comes from TCRdb applying MiXCR to the reads. The profile covers roughly 630,000 distinct CDR3 sequences, with approximately 24% appearing a single time and roughly 8% taken by the ten largest. Sequencing was performed on CD8+ T cells from PBMCs. The receptors come from a human donor in good health (CMV status not recorded). Some clones in this sample may be carry-over from other donors' samples.

This clonotype showed up many times. The rearrangement joins TRBV15 to TRBJ1-2, with 8 positions matching TRBD1. The CDR3 consists of 15 residues. The germline V gene encodes CDR1 LNHNV and CDR2 YYDKDF (reference sequence). J lost 4 bases, V lost 2 bases, and 6 bases had no gene match. CDR3 DNA: TGTGCCACCAGCAGAAGCCAGGGGGCTATCTATGGCTACACCTTC. Protein product: CATSRSQGAIYGYTF.

Only a few counts were recorded for this clonotype. This rearrangement joins TRBV5-4 to TRBJ2-7; D perhaps matches TRBD1 (6 bases). The V end lost 6 bases, the J end lost 0 bases, and 10 bases lay between the germline ends. This CDR3 is 13 amino acids long. CDR1 and CDR2 from the germline V gene are SGHNT and YYREEE (reference sequence). The CDR3 DNA reads TGTGCCAGCACTGAACAGGGCTCCTACGAGCAGTACTTC. Translated: CASTEQGSYEQYF.

This clonotype was observed many times. The chain has TRBV7-2 and TRBJ2-1; D could derive from TRBD1 or TRBD2 (5 bases each). This CDR3 region has 17 residues. The V end was cut by 1 base, the J end by 2 bases, with 15 bases between. Per germline, CDR1 SGHTA and CDR2 FQGNSA. The CDR3 DNA reads TGTGCCAGCAGCTTAGAGGGGACCCCACCGCCCTACAATGAGCAGTTCTTC. Translating it yields CASSLEGTPPPYNEQFF.

This clonotype appeared many times. Mismatch with germline at one junction end may stem from a read error. The V call is TRBV12-3 or TRBV12-4, the J call TRBJ2-1; TRBD2 agrees at 11 bases. This CDR3 has 15 residues. CDR3 loop: CASSLGSGGANEQFF. CDR3 coding DNA: TGTGCCAGCAGCTTAGGTAGCGGGGGGGCCAATGAGCAGTTCTTC.

The sample holds a few counts of this clonotype. The chain is built from TRBV29-1 and TRBJ2-1; the match to TRBD1 covers 9 bases. This CDR3 has 13 residues. V lost 7 bases and J lost 10; bases outside the gene matches: 11. Germline V lookup: CDR1 SQVTM, CDR2 ANQGSEA. The CDR3 nucleotides read TGCAGCGCGTTAAGGACAGGGGTTCGAGAGCAGTTCTTC. It translates to CSALRTGVREQFF.

There are a few counts of this clonotype. This CDR3 is CSARDWGQGLTGELFF. CDR3 coding DNA: TGCAGTGCTAGAGATTGGGGACAGGGTTTGACCGGGGAGCTGTTTTTT. The chain employs TRBV20-1 and TRBJ2-2, with TRBD1 matching 9 bases. J lost 5 bases, V lost 0 bases, and 7 bases had no gene match. CDR3 length: 16 residues. Germline CDR1 is DFQATT and CDR2 is SNEGSKA (reference sequence).

This sequence joins TRBV14 and TRBJ1-1; D not resolved. The CDR3 contains 12 residues. The germline gives CDR1 SGHDN, CDR2 FVKESK. V was pared by 3 bases and J by 3 bases, with 5 bases between. The CDR3 DNA follows: TGTGCCAGCAGCCAGTTGGACACTGAAGCTTTCTTT. Amino acid sequence: CASSQLDTEAFF.

About this clonotype: This sequence may be a read error, since a much larger clone differs from it by one base. CDR3 DNA sequence: TGTGTCAGCAGCTTAGTTTTGACCGGGGAGCTGTTTTTT. It encodes CVSSLVLTGELFF. The chain couples TRBV11-3 to TRBJ2-2; D unresolved. The CDR3 is 13 residues long. From germline, CDR1 is SGHNT and CDR2 YENEEA.

This clonotype has more than one count but fewer than ten. V and J are TRBV7-4 and TRBJ2-1, with TRBD1 identical over 9 bases. Trimming at V came to 4 bases and at J to 9 bases, leaving 19 bases not matched to a gene. The CDR3 extends over 18 amino acids. Germline V CDR1 and CDR2: SGHVT, SQSDAQ. The CDR3 here is CASSSGTGSGVMPPEQFF. The CDR3 DNA sequence: TGTGCCAGCAGCTCCGGGACAGGGTCCGGGGTAATGCCTCCTGAGCAGTTCTTC.

The chain uses TRBV29-1 and TRBJ1-2; D call uncertain. CDR3 size: 12 residues. The V and J ends lost 3 bases and 4 bases respectively, with 9 bases between them. Germline V gives CDR1 SQVTM, CDR2 ANQGSEA. The CDR3 sequence: CSVEAGPYGYTF. The DNA of the CDR3 is TGCAGCGTTGAGGCAGGACCCTATGGCTACACCTTC.

A remark on this clonotype: A much larger clone lies one base from this, so it may be a read error. The conserved phenylalanine or tryptophan is not found at the CDR3 terminus, so this likely reflects a read error. The chain uses TRBV7-2 and TRBJ2-1; D may be TRBD1 (5 bases). Germline values: CDR1 SGHTA, CDR2 FQGNSA. Trimming removed 5 bases from V and 8 bases from J, with 10 bases in between. There are 12 residues in the CDR3. The CDR3 nucleotides are TGTGCCAGCAGCCCTACCAGGGATGAGCAGTTCTGC. Its protein is CASSPTRDEQFC.

This clonotype was seen a few times. This chain uses TRBV20-1 with TRBJ2-3; 15 bases line up with TRBD2. The junction had 6 bases not matched to a gene; V was cut back by 6 bases and J by 5 bases. Per germline, CDR1 DFQATT and CDR2 SNEGSKA (reference sequence). This CDR3 contains 15 residues. The CDR3 here is CSARTSGRAIDTQYF. The DNA for the CDR3 is TGCAGTGCCAGGACTAGCGGGAGGGCAATAGATACGCAGTATTTT.

This clonotype was recorded at least ten times. The rearrangement uses TRBV7-8 and TRBJ1-2; 7 bases fit TRBD1. V lost 8 bases to trimming and J lost 8 bases; unmatched junction nucleotides: 14. CDR1 SGHVS and CDR2 FQNEAQ come from the germline V gene. There are 14 residues in the CDR3. The DNA for the CDR3 is TGTGCCAGCGGCCCGGGCAGGGGGGCTTCAGGCTACACCTTC. This translates into CASGPGRGASGYTF.

This clonotype has only a few counts. The chain couples TRBV10-3 to TRBJ1-2; D is unresolved. V was trimmed by 6 bases and J by 10 bases, leaving 15 bases between them. Germline-derived CDR1 and CDR2 are ENHRY and SYGVKD. This CDR3 is built from 12 residues. CDR3 DNA: TGTGCCATCAGAGGAGGGCTTCCTGACTACACCTTC. Its protein product is CAIRGGLPDYTF.

This clonotype was detected only once. It may be a read error: a sequence one base away is much more abundant. This chain links TRBV28 with TRBJ2-2, with 12 bases matching TRBD2. Germline loops: CDR1 MDHEN, CDR2 SYDVKM. This CDR3 has 19 amino acids. The CDR3 region is CANSEGPSGGGSNTGELFF. In DNA form, the CDR3 reads TGTGCCAACAGTGAGGGCCCTAGCGGGGGGGGTTCGAACACCGGGGAGCTGTTTTTT.

J is TRBJ2-2 and V is TRBV20-1; D perhaps matches TRBD2 (5 bases). Germline V gene data show CDR1 as DFQATT and CDR2 as SNEGSKA (reference sequence). The CDR3 loop spans 16 amino acids. The ends were cut back, 4 bases at V and 0 bases at J, with 15 bases in the middle. The CDR3: CSATGAEAANTGELFF. The CDR3 DNA sequence: TGCAGTGCTACGGGCGCGGAGGCTGCGAACACCGGGGAGCTGTTTTTT.

In this sample, this clonotype turned up a few times. The rearrangement joins TRBV6-5 to TRBJ2-2; tentatively, D is TRBD1 (6 bases). V was trimmed by 2 bases and J by 6 bases, leaving 19 bases between them. This CDR3 has 17 residues. Germline V gene sequence: CDR1 MNHEY, CDR2 SVGAGI. In DNA form, the CDR3 reads TGTGCCAGCAGTTACCACCGGGACACTCTTGGGGCCGGGGAGCTGTTTTTT. Its translation is CASSYHRDTLGAGELFF.

In its sample, this clonotype was seen a few times. Its ends do not fully match the called genes, so a read error is possible. The chain combines TRBV4-2 with TRBJ2-3; TRBD1 matches at 7 bases. The CDR3 runs to 16 residues. Germline V gene lookup returns CDR1 LGHNA and CDR2 YNFKEQ. Here the CDR3 DNA reads TGTGCCAGCAGCGAAGAAGAGGGGGCAAGGGAAGGTACGCAGTATTTT. Its translation: CASSEEEGAREGTQYF.

The chain couples TRBV20-1 to TRBJ1-5; D not resolved. V was trimmed by 5 bases and J by 11 bases, leaving 19 bases between them. The length of the CDR3 is 13 residues. In germline, CDR1 is DFQATT, CDR2 SNEGSKA (reference sequence). The CDR3 sequence: CSASSASGLTQHF. CDR3 bases: TGCAGTGCTTCTTCGGCCAGTGGATTGACCCAGCATTTT.

The chain employs TRBV2 and TRBJ1-6; 10 bases line up with TRBD1. CDR1 is SNHLY, CDR2 FYNNEI, per germline. This CDR3 comprises 16 residues. V lost 7 bases and J lost 6; bases outside the gene matches: 9. The CDR3 DNA is TGTGCCAGCAACGACAGGGGGCTGGGGGTTAATTCACCCCTCCACTTT. Protein sequence: CASNDRGLGVNSPLHF.

This clonotype was observed a handful of times. This chain connects TRBV10-3 to TRBJ2-1; 14 positions agree with TRBD2. The CDR3 covers 14 residues. V dropped 9 bases and J dropped 6; count of bases not matched to a gene: 4. Germline V lookup: CDR1 ENHRY, CDR2 SYGVKD. The CDR3 nucleotides read TGTGCCATGTCCGGGACTAGCGGGGGCAATGAGCAGTTCTTC. As protein: CAMSGTSGGNEQFF.

This clonotype was observed many times. The chain has TRBV6-2 or TRBV6-3 and TRBJ2-1, with 7 bases identical to TRBD2. This CDR3 contains 15 residues. Trimming cost V 5 bases and J 3 bases; bases outside gene matches: 7. Germline CDR1 MNHEY, CDR2 SVGEGT. In DNA, the CDR3 is TGTGCCAGCAGTCCGACGGGGGGTCTCTACAATGAGCAGTTCTTC. Encoded protein: CASSPTGGLYNEQFF.

The chain combines TRBV20-1 with TRBJ1-3; D is uncertain. Germline-derived CDR1 and CDR2 are DFQATT and SNEGSKA (reference sequence). V was pared by 6 bases and J by 2 bases, with 8 bases between. The CDR3 sequence is 12 residues long. The CDR3 spells CSARETGNTIYF. CDR3 in DNA: TGCAGTGCAAGGGAGACTGGAAACACCATATATTTT.